This is a list of T cell receptor beta chains from one sample in a study of graft-versus-host responses after intestinal transplantation. Assay used: immunoSEQ multiplex PCR; TCRdb lists only in-frame clones, some missing. The sample lists 12,000 or so clones, about 80% occurring once. The source material was PBMCs, sampled roughly 74 weeks after intestinal transplant. The receptors derive from a human patient who received an intestinal transplant, so some T cells may come from the graft donor. The CDR3 runs from the conserved cysteine through the conserved F or W. Some rows have no size entry. The others give once, few or many, or a class for an expanded clone.

j_call clone_size v_call cdr3_aa
TRBJ2-5 . TRBV5-1 CASSPGLVLGPETQYF
TRBJ2-1 . TRBV7-2 CASSSFQGHNEQFF
TRBJ2-1 . TRBV6-5 CASSWGLAAFYNEQFF
TRBJ2-7 . TRBV7-3 CAAGAGRGEQYF
TRBJ2-1 . TRBV6-1 CATNPAGGAYNEQFF
TRBJ2-3 . TRBV6-4 CASSGTSGSQDTQYF
TRBJ1-1 . TRBV5-8 CASSLGQPGRATEAFF
TRBJ2-3 once TRBV2 CATTGGSSGSTDTQYF
TRBJ2-5 . TRBV10-1 CASSDRLGETQYF
TRBJ2-1 . TRBV7-9 CASSLVRTGSNEQFF
TRBJ2-7 . TRBV6-1 CASSETSERYEQYF
TRBJ2-7 . TRBV6-6 CASSYSSGNEQYF
TRBJ1-5 . TRBV6-6 CASRSDRAQPQHF